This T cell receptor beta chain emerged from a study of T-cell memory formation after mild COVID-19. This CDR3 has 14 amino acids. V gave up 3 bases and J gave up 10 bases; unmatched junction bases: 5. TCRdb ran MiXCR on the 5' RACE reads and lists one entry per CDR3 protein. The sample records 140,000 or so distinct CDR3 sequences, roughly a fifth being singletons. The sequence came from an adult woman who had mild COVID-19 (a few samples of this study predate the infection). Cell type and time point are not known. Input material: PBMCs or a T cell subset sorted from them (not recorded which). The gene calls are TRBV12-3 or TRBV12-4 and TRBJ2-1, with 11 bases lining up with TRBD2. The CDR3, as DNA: TGTGCCAGCAGTTTTAGCGGGAGGGATTGGGAGCAGTTCTTC. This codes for CASSFSGRDWEQFF.